This TCR beta chain was recovered during a study of identical twins. Study outcomes and limitations: Within beta out-of-frame sequences, the excess sharing observed between twins was weaker.

As to this clonotype: Its antigen is currently unknown.

CDR1 is SGHTA and CDR2 is FQGTGA in the germline V gene. J lost 8 bases, V lost 6 bases, and 14 bases had no gene match. This CDR3 has 16 amino acids. TCRdb reprocessed the 5' RACE reads via MiXCR and lists one record per CDR3 protein. Found here are approximately 600,000 distinct CDR3 sequences, about 7% of them singletons; the top ten hold about 1.6%. This sample was shared with a second study, whose subject was yellow fever vaccine responses in identical twins.

Sequences were obtained from PBMCs. The clonotype comes from a woman in her late teens or twenties in good health. V and J are TRBV7-3 and TRBJ2-1, with 9 bases identical to TRBD1. In DNA form, the CDR3 reads TGTGCCAGCAGGCGTATAACAGGGGGCAATCACGATGAGCAGTTCTTC. Its translation: CASRRITGGNHDEQFF.